These T cell receptor beta chains were read from a single sample in a study of identical twins. MiXCR was run by TCRdb on the 5' RACE reads, yielding one entry per CDR3 protein. The table shows around 490,000 distinct CDR3 sequences, with roughly an eighth occurring only once. The sample was also linked to a second study, of yellow fever vaccine responses in identical twins.

The sequenced material came from CD4+ T cells sorted from blood. These receptors all come from a woman younger than 30 in good health. CDR3s include the opening cysteine and the closing phenylalanine or tryptophan. Rows may omit the clone size; those that give it use once, few, many or a size class.

>TRBV6-5|once|TRBJ2-7
CASSYSAVTSYEQYF
>TRBV6-1|NA|TRBJ1-6
CASRGQSNYNSPLHF
>TRBV2|many|TRBJ2-2
CASSGGPTGELFF
>TRBV6-5|NA|TRBJ1-1
CASSYHLPGQGGNTEAFF
>TRBV20-1|NA|TRBJ1-2
CSAREAGGGGYTF
>TRBV12-3/TRBV12-4|few|TRBJ1-2
CASSSGTLYGYTF
>TRBV9|NA|TRBJ2-2
CASSVTGPVTGELFF
>TRBV5-1|many|TRBJ2-5
CASSLGSGETQYF
>TRBV2|few|TRBJ2-4
CASSERGVAKNIQYF
>TRBV5-6|few|TRBJ2-2
CASSLGPNRGELFF
>TRBV5-1|few|TRBJ2-5
CASTRVGLAGQETQYF
>TRBV6-5|NA|TRBJ2-2
CASRLTRLNTGELFF
>TRBV27|NA|TRBJ2-3
CASSLRQDRGSDTQYF
>TRBV5-6|NA|TRBJ2-1
CASSTNLNEQFF
>TRBV7-9|many|TRBJ2-1
CASSSRDMSNEQFF
>TRBV7-2|few|TRBJ2-5
CASSLDGSLGETQYF
>TRBV5-5|few|TRBJ2-1
CASSLKGWGALDNEQFF
>TRBV5-4|NA|TRBJ2-5
CASSLVGGDETQYF
>TRBV5-1|few|TRBJ2-1
CASSSTLTGGLVNEQFF
>TRBV6-1|few|TRBJ2-7
CASSEAVSPSYEQYF
>TRBV7-8|NA|TRBJ1-1
CASSREDTEAFF
>TRBV5-1|few|TRBJ2-3
CASSLSVGPTDTQYF
>TRBV29-1|few|TRBJ2-7
CSTYTDAYEQYF
>TRBV10-3|NA|TRBJ1-5
CAISDRQSNQPQHF
>TRBV28|NA|TRBJ1-2
CASSLIGWGAGYGYTF
>TRBV7-2|few|TRBJ2-3
CASSQRTGGKWTDTQYF
>TRBV5-1|NA|TRBJ2-3
CASSLRLGDTDTQYF
>TRBV6-1|few|TRBJ1-5
CASSAETAPNQPQHF
>TRBV28|few|TRBJ2-4
CASSPLSGTENIQYF
>TRBV5-5|NA|TRBJ2-1
CASSLPTSYNEQFF
>TRBV27|NA|TRBJ2-3
CASSLRLAGEFTDTQYF